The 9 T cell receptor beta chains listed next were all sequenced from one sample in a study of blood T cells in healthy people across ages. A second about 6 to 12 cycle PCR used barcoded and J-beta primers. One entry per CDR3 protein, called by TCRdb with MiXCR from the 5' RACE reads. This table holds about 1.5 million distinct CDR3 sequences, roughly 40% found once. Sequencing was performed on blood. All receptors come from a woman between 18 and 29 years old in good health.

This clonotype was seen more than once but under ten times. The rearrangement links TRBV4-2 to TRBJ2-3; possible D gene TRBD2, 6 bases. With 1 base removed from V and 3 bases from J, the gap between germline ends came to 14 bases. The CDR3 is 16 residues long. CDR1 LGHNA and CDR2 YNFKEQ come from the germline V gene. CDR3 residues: CASSQGGRRGTDTQYF. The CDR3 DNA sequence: TGTGCCAGCAGCCAAGGAGGGCGGAGGGGAACAGATACGCAGTATTTT.

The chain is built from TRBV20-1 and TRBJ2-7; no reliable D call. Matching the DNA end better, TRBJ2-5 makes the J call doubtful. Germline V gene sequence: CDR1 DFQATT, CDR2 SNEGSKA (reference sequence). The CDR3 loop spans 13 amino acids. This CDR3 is CSAILRNEETQYF. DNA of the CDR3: TGCAGTGCTATCTTGCGGAATGAAGAGACCCAGTACTTC.

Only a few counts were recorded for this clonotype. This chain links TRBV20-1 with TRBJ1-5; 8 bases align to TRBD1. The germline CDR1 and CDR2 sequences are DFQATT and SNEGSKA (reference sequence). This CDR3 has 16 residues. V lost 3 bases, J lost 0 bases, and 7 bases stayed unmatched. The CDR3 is CSARRQGSNSNQPQHF. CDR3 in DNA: TGCAGTGCTAGGCGACAGGGGAGTAATAGCAATCAGCCCCAGCATTTT.

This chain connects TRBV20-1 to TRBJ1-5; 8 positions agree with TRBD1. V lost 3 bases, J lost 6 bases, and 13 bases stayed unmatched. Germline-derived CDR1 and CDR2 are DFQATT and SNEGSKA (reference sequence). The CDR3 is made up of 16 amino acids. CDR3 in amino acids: CSASGGMTGAGQPQHF. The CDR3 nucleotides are TGCAGTGCTAGCGGGGGTATGACAGGGGCAGGTCAGCCCCAGCATTTT.

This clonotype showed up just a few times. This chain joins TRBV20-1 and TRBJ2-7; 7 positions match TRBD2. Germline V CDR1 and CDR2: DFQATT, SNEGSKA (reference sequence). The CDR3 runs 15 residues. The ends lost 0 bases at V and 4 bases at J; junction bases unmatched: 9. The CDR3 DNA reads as TGCAGTGCTAGAGATTTGGGGGAGGGCCTGTACGAGCAGTACTTC. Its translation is CSARDLGEGLYEQYF.

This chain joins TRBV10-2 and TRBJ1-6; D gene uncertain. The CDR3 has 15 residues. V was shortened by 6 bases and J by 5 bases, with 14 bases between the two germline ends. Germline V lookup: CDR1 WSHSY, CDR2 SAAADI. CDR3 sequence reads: CASRSPGVDNSPLHF. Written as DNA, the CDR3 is TGCGCCAGCAGGAGCCCCGGGGTAGATAATTCACCCCTCCACTTT.

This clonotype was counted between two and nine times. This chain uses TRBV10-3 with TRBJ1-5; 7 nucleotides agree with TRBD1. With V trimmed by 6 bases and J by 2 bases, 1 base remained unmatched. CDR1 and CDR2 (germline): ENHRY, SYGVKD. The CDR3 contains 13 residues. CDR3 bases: TGTGCCATCAGGGGGACAGGCAATCAGCCCCAGCATTTT. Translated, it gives CAIRGTGNQPQHF.

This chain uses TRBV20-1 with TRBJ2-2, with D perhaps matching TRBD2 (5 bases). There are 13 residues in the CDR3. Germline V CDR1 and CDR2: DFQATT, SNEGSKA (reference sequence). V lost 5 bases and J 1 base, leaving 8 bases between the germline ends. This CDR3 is CSARDKNTGELFF. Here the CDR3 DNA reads TGCAGTGCTCGGGATAAGAACACCGGGGAGCTGTTTTTT.

The CDR3 sequence: CASSLNLQGAGEQFF. Written as DNA, the CDR3 is TGTGCCAGCAGCTTAAACTTACAGGGGGCTGGTGAGCAGTTCTTC. The V call is TRBV7-9, the J call TRBJ2-1, with 9 bases fitting TRBD1. V lost 2 bases to trimming and J lost 9 bases; unmatched junction nucleotides: 8. From germline, CDR1 is SEHNR and CDR2 FQNEAQ (reference sequence). CDR3 length equals 15 residues.